Each of the 17 T cell receptor beta chains below was sequenced from the same sample in a study of cytomegalovirus exposure and HLA in healthy donors. The PCR employed 60 Vbeta primers together with 13 Jbeta primers. Assay used: immunoSEQ multiplex PCR; TCRdb lists only in-frame clones, some missing. The repertoire consists of some 150,000 clones, with roughly 79% occurring once and the leading ten covering about 12%. The source material was PBMCs. These receptors originate from a woman between 50 and 59 years old in good health and CMV-seronegative.

The V call is TRBV28, the J call TRBJ2-7; 7 positions match TRBD2. The germline V gene has CDR1 MDHEN and CDR2 SYDVKM. The trim removed 8 bases at V and 2 bases at J, leaving 9 bases unmatched. This CDR3 comprises 14 residues. The CDR3 coding sequence is TGTGCCAGCCGCCCGGGACTACCGCCCTACGAGCAGTACTTC. Its translation is CASRPGLPPYEQYF.

This clone showed up just a few times. The chain links TRBV6-1 to TRBJ2-7; the match to TRBD2 covers 8 bases. V gave up 6 bases and J gave up 0 bases; unmatched junction bases: 4. The CDR3 loop spans 14 amino acids. Germline V gene data show CDR1 as MNHNS and CDR2 as SASEGT. CDR3 sequence: CASRRLASSYEQYF. CDR3 DNA: TGTGCCAGCAGGCGACTAGCGTCCTCCTACGAGCAGTACTTC.

This chain connects TRBV29-1 to TRBJ2-3; a weak D match, TRBD2 (6 bases). CDR3 length equals 14 residues. Germline values: CDR1 SQVTM, CDR2 ANQGSEA. Trimming left V 1 base short and J 2 bases short, with 10 bases between. The CDR3 here is CSVEVGGTTDTQYF. CDR3 bases: TGCAGCGTTGAAGTCGGGGGAACCACAGATACGCAGTATTTT.

The chain combines TRBV7-8 with TRBJ2-5; TRBD2 agrees at 7 bases. Germline lookup yields CDR1 SGHVS and CDR2 FQNEAQ. The CDR3 runs to 14 residues. Trimming cost V 2 bases and J 11 bases; bases outside gene matches: 11. The CDR3 bases are TGTGCCAGCAGCTTATATGGGGGAGGGCGGGAGCAGTACTTC. Residues: CASSLYGGGREQYF.

V and J are TRBV11-2 and TRBJ1-1, with D perhaps TRBD1 (5 bases). The CDR3 is made up of 13 amino acids. In germline, CDR1 is SGHAT, CDR2 FQNNGV. Trimming shortened V by 5 bases and J by 0 bases, and 7 bases separated the two germline ends. DNA for the CDR3: TGTGCCAGCAGCACACAGGTGAACACTGAAGCTTTCTTT. Its translation: CASSTQVNTEAFF.

This chain connects TRBV9 to TRBJ1-4; D is uncertain. V was clipped by 3 bases and J by 5 bases, with 14 bases between them. Germline V gene data show CDR1 as SGDLS and CDR2 as YYNGEE. This CDR3 has 15 residues. The CDR3 is CASSGSDQLNEKLFF. CDR3 sequence (DNA): TGTGCCAGCAGCGGATCAGATCAACTAAATGAAAAACTGTTTTTT. The full variable domain, its missing parts supplied by reference TRBV9 and TRBJ1-4, is DSGVTQTPKHLITATGQRVTLRCSPRSGDLSVYWYQQSLDQGLQFLIQYYNGEERAKGNILERFSAQQFPDLHSELNLSSLELGDSALYFCASSGSDQLNEKLFFGSGTQLSVL.

This chain uses TRBV18 with TRBJ2-7; 7 nucleotides match TRBD1. The CDR3 length is 16 residues. CDR1 KGHSH and CDR2 LQKENI come from the germline V gene. Unmatched junction bases numbered 15, after V lost 6 bases and J lost 4 bases. Written as DNA, the CDR3 is TGTGCCAGCTCGCTTTCCCCGGGACAGTCAGCGTACGAGCAGTACTTC. Its protein is CASSLSPGQSAYEQYF.

The rearrangement links TRBV7-3 to TRBJ2-4, with 7 nucleotides matching TRBD2. CDR1 and CDR2 from the germline V gene are SGHTA and FQGTGA. The CDR3 is 15 amino acids. Germline trimming cut 3 bases from V and 6 bases from J; bases unmatched to any gene: 8. The CDR3 loop is CASSLGGGVGNIQYF. The CDR3, as DNA: TGTGCCAGCAGCTTGGGGGGGGGAGTCGGAAACATTCAGTACTTC.

The chain joins TRBV5-1 to TRBJ2-7; 11 bases are a match to TRBD1. The CDR3 is 15 residues long. Germline trimming cut 0 bases from V and 6 bases from J; bases unmatched to any gene: 5. Germline V CDR1 and CDR2: SGHRS, YFSETQ. CDR3 sequence reads: CASSLDRTGGSEQYF. The CDR3 coding sequence is TGCGCCAGCAGCTTGGATCGGACAGGGGGCAGCGAGCAGTACTTC.

This chain links TRBV4-1 with TRBJ1-6; D may be TRBD1 (5 bases). This CDR3 is built from 16 residues. V was pared by 1 base and J by 11 bases, with 18 bases between. The germline V gene encodes CDR1 MGHRA and CDR2 YSYEKL. This chain's CDR3 is CASSQGSTAFGPPLHF. The CDR3 DNA reads as TGCGCCAGCAGCCAAGGTTCGACAGCGTTTGGTCCACCCCTCCACTTT.

This chain uses TRBV28 with TRBJ2-7; a possible D gene is TRBD2 (6 bases). The germline gives CDR1 MDHEN, CDR2 SYDVKM. V was pared by 2 bases and J by 8 bases, with 13 bases between. The CDR3 consists of 13 residues. The CDR3 sequence: CASSLVAGRQQYF. The CDR3 bases are TGTGCCAGCAGTTTAGTCGCAGGGAGGCAGCAGTACTTC.

This sequence joins TRBV9 and TRBJ2-3, with a possible D match to TRBD2 (7 bases). With 0 bases removed from V and 1 base from J, the gap between germline ends came to 12 bases. The germline V gene has CDR1 SGDLS and CDR2 YYNGEE. CDR3 size: 16 residues. The CDR3 loop reads CASSVGAGARTDTQYF. For the CDR3, the DNA is TGTGCCAGCAGCGTAGGGGCGGGGGCCCGCACAGATACGCAGTATTTT.

This sequence joins TRBV10-1 and TRBJ2-2; TRBD1 might be the D (6 bases). V lost 7 bases and J 5 bases, leaving 14 bases between the germline ends. The V gene's germline CDR1 is WNHNN and CDR2 SYGVQD (reference sequence). CDR3 length equals 14 residues. CDR3 DNA sequence: TGCGCCAGCATGGACAGTTGTATGACCGGGGAGCTGTTTTTT. Translation gives CASMDSCMTGELFF.

The rearrangement links TRBV21-1 to TRBJ1-2; the table's D call, TRBD1, has no DNA check behind it. TRBV21-1 is classified as a pseudogene. The CDR3 extends over 16 amino acids. CDR3 DNA sequence: TGTGCCAGCAGCGCCACACCACGAACAGGGGAGAATGGCTACACCTTC. This gives the protein CASSATPRTGENGYTF.

This chain uses TRBV19 with TRBJ1-5, with a possible D match to TRBD1 (5 bases). Germline CDR1 LNHDA, CDR2 SQIVND (reference sequence). This CDR3 has 12 residues. With 6 bases removed from V and 9 bases from J, the gap between germline ends came to 12 bases. CDR3 sequence: CASRVGDWPQHF. The CDR3 coding sequence is TGTGCCAGTAGGGTGGGGGACTGGCCCCAGCATTTT.

This clone occurred a few times. The CDR3, as DNA: TGTGCCAGCAGCTTAGAGGGACTAGCCTACGAGCAGTACTTC. The encoded protein is CASSLEGLAYEQYF. The chain joins TRBV11-2 to TRBJ2-7; 8 nucleotides agree with TRBD2. The V segment lost 0 bases and the J segment 2 bases; nucleotides outside the gene matches: 0. The CDR3 contains 14 residues. From germline, CDR1 is SGHAT and CDR2 FQNNGV.

This clone occurred a few times. This sequence joins TRBV19 and TRBJ1-2, with TRBD1 as a possible D gene (6 bases). V shed 7 bases and J shed 2 bases, with 14 bases lying between them. CDR3 length equals 14 residues. CDR1 is LNHDA, CDR2 SQIVND, per germline (reference sequence). The CDR3 sequence: CASKSQGSNYGYTF. As DNA, the CDR3 is TGTGCCAGTAAGAGTCAGGGGTCGAACTATGGCTACACCTTC.